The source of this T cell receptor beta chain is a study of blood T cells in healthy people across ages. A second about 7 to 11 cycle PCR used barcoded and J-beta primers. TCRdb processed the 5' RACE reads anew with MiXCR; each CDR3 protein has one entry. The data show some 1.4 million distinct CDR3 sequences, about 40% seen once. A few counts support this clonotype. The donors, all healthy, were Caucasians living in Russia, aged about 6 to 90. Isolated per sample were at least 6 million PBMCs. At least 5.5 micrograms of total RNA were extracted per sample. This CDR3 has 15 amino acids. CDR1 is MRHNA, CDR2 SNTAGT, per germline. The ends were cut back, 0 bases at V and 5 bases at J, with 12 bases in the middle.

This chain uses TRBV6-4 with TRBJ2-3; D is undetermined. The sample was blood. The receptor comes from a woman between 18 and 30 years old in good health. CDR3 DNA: TGTGCCAGCAGTGACTCCCTCGTCGCCCTAGATACGCAGTATTTT. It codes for CASSDSLVALDTQYF.